What follows describes a single T cell receptor (beta chain). This sample was taken from a study of blood T cell repertoires in COVID-19. About the research overall: Sources were T cells, B-cell-depleted T cells, or PBMCs; the material itself was cDNA or gDNA.

In the original workflow: Amplification with reference gene primers provided the estimates of nucleated cell counts. TCRdb keeps only in-frame clones here, not all; method: immunoSEQ multiplex PCR. V and J calls and clone size are given by that table; D and trimming were obtained from the DNA. Here the sample spans 40,000 to 55,000 clones, about 89% being singletons. The CDR3 is 17 residues long. The germline gives CDR1 SGDLS, CDR2 YYNGEE. After removal of 3 bases from V and 8 bases from J, the junction contained 13 bases not matched to a gene. This receptor was obtained from a man in his 70s with active COVID-19. The chain recombines TRBV9 with TRBJ2-1; TRBD1 matches at 11 bases. The sample consisted of peripheral blood. Written as DNA, the CDR3 is TGTGCCAGCAGCGCACACGTGGGGACAGGGGGGGCGGATGAGCAGTTCTTC. It yields the protein CASSAHVGTGGADEQFF.